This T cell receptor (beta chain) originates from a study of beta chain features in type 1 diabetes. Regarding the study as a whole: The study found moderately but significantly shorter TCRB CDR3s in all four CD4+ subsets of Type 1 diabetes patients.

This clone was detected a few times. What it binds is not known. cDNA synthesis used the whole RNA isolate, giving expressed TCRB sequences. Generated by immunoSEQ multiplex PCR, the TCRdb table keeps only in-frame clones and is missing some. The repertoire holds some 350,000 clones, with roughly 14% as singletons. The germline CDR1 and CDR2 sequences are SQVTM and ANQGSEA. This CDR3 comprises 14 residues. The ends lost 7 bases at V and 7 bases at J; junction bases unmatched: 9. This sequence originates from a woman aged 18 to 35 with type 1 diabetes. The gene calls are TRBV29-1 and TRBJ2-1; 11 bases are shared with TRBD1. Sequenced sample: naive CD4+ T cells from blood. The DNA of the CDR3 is TGCAGCGGAGAGTGGACAGGGGGCACGAATGAGCAGTTCTTC. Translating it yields CSGEWTGGTNEQFF.